This TCR beta chain was documented in a study of molecular identifiers for immune sequencing clone quantification. Preparation of the bulk TCR libraries relied on previously described methods and listed TCR primers. TCRdb recomputed calls from the PCR reads with MiXCR, one row per CDR3 protein. The sample lists around 460,000 distinct CDR3 sequences, over 20% occurring once. With RNA at 10%, 30% or 50%, naive CD8 libraries came from roughly 21,000 to 960,000 sorted cells. This clonotype was counted ten times or more. The CDR3 is made up of 16 amino acids. Germline trimming cut 2 bases from V and 0 bases from J; bases unmatched to any gene: 6. The germline gives CDR1 MGHRA, CDR2 YSYEKL.

The TCR comes from a human donor in good health. Some libraries in this study had Jurkat cell RNA spiked in. Sample: naive CD8+ T cells from blood, with Jurkat cell RNA spiked in. This sample's subset: FACS-sorted CD8+CD4-CCR7+CD45RA+ naive T cells. This chain uses TRBV4-1 with TRBJ2-7; 8 nucleotides line up with TRBD1. In DNA, the CDR3 is TGCGCCAGCAGCCAATTAGGACAGGGCAGCTCCTACGAGCAGTACTTC. Its translation is CASSQLGQGSSYEQYF.